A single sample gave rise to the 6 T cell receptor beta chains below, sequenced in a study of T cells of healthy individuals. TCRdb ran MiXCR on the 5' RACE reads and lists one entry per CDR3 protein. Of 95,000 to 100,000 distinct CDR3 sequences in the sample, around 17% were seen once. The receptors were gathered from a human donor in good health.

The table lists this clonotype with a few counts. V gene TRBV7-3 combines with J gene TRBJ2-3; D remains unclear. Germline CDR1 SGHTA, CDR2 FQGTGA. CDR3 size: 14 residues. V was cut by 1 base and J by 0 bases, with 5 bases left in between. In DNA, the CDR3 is TGTGCCAGCAGCTTAATGGGCAGCACAGATACGCAGTATTTT. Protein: CASSLMGSTDTQYF. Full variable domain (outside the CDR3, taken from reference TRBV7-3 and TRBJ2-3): GAGVSQTPSNKVTEKGKYVELRCDPISGHTALYWYRQSLGQGPEFLIYFQGTGAADDSGLPNDRFFAVRPEGSVSTLKIQRTERGDSAVYLCASSLMGSTDTQYFGPGTRLTVL.

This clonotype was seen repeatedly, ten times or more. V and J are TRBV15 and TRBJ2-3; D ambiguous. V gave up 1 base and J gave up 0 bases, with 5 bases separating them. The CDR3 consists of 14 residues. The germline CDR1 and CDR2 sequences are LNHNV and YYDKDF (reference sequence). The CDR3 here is CATSRGGSTDTQYF. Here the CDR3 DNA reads TGTGCCACCAGCAGAGGAGGTAGCACAGATACGCAGTATTTT.

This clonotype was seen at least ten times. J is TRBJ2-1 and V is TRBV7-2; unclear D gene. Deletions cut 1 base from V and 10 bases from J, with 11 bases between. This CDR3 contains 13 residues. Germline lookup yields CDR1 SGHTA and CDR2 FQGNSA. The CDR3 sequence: CASSLGSPFEQFF. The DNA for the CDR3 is TGTGCCAGCAGCTTAGGGTCACCCTTCGAGCAGTTCTTC. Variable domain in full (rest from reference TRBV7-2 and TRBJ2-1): GAGVSQSPSNKVTEKGKDVELRCDPISGHTALYWYRQSLGQGLEFLIYFQGNSAPDKSGLPSDRFSAERTGGSVSTLTIQRTQQEDSAVYLCASSLGSPFEQFFGPGTRLTVL.

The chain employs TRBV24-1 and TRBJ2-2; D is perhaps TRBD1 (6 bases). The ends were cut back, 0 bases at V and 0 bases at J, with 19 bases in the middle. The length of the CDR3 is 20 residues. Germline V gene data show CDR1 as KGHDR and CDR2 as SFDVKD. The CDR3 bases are TGTGCCACCAGTGATTTGCGGGAATTGGGGGACACACCGAACACCGGGGAGCTGTTTTTT. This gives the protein CATSDLRELGDTPNTGELFF.

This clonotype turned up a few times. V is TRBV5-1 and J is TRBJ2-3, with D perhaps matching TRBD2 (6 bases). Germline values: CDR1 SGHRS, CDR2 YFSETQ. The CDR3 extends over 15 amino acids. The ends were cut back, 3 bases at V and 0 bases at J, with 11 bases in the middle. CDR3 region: CASSSIADSTDTQYF. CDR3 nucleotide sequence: TGCGCCAGCAGCTCCATAGCGGATAGCACAGATACGCAGTATTTT.

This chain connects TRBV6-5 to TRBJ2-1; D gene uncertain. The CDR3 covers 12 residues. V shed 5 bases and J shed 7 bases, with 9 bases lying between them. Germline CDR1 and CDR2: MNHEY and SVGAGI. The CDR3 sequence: CASSETSNEQFF. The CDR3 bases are TGTGCCAGCAGTGAGACTTCTAATGAGCAGTTCTTC.